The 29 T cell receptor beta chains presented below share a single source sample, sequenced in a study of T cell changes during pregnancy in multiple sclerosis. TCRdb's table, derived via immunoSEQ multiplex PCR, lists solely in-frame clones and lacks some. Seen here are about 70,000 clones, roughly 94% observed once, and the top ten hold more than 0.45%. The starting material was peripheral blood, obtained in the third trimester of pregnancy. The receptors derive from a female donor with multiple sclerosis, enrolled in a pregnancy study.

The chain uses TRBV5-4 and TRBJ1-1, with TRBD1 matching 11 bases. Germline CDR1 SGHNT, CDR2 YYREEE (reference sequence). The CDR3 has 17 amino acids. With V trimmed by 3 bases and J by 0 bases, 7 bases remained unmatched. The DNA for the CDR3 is TGTGCCAGCAGCTCGGACAGGGGGCAAGCGATGAACACTGAAGCTTTCTTT. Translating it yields CASSSDRGQAMNTEAFF.

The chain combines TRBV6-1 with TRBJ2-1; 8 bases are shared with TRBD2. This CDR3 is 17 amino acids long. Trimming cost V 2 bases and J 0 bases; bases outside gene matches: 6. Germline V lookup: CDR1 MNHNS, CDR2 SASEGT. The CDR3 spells CASSERTGGSSYNEQFF. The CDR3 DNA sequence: TGTGCCAGCAGTGAACGAACGGGGGGGAGCTCCTACAATGAGCAGTTCTTC.

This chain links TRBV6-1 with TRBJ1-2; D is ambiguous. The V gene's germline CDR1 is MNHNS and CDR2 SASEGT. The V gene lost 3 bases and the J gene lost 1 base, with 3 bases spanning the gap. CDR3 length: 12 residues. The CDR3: CASSDRNYGYTF. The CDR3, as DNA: TGTGCCAGCAGTGACCGTAACTATGGCTACACCTTC.

In DNA, the CDR3 is TGTGCCAGCAGCTTAGTAGGGGGCCGGACAGGGGGCTCATACGAGCAGTACTTC. As protein: CASSLVGGRTGGSYEQYF. The V and J genes are TRBV7-6 and TRBJ2-7; 11 nucleotides match TRBD1. This CDR3 contains 18 residues. Germline V lookup: CDR1 SGHVS, CDR2 FNYEAQ. V was clipped by 1 base and J by 4 bases; unmatched bases: 12.

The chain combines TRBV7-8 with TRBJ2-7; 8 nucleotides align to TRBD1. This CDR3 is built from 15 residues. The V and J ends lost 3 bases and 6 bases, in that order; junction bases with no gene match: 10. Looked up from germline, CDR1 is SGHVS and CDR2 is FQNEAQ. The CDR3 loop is CASSFSGTGRPEQYF. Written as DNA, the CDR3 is TGTGCCAGCAGCTTCTCCGGGACAGGCCGCCCCGAGCAGTACTTC.

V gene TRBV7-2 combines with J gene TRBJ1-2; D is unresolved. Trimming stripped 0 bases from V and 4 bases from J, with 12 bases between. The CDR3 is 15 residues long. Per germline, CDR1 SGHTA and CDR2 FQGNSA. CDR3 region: CASSLAAGAGYGYTF. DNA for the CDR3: TGTGCCAGCAGCTTAGCGGCGGGCGCGGGCTATGGCTACACCTTC.

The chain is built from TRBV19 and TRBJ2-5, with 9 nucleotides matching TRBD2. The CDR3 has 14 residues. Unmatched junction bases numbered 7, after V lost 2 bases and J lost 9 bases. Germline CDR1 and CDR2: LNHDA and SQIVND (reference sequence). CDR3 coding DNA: TGTGCCAGTAGTATACTGACTAGCGGCGAGCCCCAGTACTTC. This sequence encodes CASSILTSGEPQYF.

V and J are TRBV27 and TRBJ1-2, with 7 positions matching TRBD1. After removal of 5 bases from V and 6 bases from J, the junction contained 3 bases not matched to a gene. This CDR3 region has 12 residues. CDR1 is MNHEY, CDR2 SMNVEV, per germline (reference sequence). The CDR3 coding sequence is TGTGCCAGCAGTCCCGACAGGGATGGCTACACCTTC. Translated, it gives CASSPDRDGYTF.

The CDR3 loop reads CASRAGLAGGLEQFF. The CDR3 DNA follows: TGTGCCAGCAGGGCTGGGTTAGCGGGGGGGCTCGAGCAGTTCTTC. This chain joins TRBV11-2 and TRBJ2-1, with 11 bases aligning to TRBD2. Germline values: CDR1 SGHAT, CDR2 FQNNGV. This CDR3 region has 15 residues. Trimming cost V 6 bases and J 10 bases; bases outside gene matches: 11.

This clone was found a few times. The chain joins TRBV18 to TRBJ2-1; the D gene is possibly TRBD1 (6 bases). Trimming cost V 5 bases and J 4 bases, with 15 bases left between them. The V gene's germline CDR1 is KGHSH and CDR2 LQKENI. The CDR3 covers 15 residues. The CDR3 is CASSRLTTGYNEQFF. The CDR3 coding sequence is TGTGCCAGCTCAAGGTTGACGACAGGTTACAATGAGCAGTTCTTC.

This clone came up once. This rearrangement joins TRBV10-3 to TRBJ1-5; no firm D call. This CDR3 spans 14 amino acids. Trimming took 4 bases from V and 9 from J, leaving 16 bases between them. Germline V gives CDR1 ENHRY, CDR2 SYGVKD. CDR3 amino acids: CAISGEEAPGPQHF. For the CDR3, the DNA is TGTGCCATCAGTGGAGAGGAGGCCCCGGGGCCCCAGCATTTT.

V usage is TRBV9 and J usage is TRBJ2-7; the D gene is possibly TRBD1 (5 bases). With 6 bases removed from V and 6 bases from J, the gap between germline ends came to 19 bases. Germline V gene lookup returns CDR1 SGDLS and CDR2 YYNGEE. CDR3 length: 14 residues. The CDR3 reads CASTLGQGGSEQYF. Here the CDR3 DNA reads TGTGCCAGCACCCTAGGGCAGGGTGGCTCCGAGCAGTACTTC. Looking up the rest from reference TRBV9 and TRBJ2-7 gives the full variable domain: DSGVTQTPKHLITATGQRVTLRCSPRSGDLSVYWYQQSLDQGLQFLIQYYNGEERAKGNILERFSAQQFPDLHSELNLSSLELGDSALYFCASTLGQGGSEQYFGPGTRLTVT.

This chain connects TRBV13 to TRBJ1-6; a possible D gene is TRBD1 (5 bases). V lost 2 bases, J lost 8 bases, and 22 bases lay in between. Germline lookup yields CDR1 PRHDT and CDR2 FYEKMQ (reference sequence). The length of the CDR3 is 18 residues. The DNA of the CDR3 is TGTGCCAGCAGCTTATCGGTGGCGGGGCCCCCCGAATATTCACCCCTCCACTTT. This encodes CASSLSVAGPPEYSPLHF.

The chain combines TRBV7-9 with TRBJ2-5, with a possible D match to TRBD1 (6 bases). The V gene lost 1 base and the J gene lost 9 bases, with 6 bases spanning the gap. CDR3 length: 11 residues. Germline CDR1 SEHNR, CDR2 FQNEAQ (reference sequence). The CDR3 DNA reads TGTGCCAGCAGCTTAGGGGGGCCCCAGTACTTC. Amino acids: CASSLGGPQYF.

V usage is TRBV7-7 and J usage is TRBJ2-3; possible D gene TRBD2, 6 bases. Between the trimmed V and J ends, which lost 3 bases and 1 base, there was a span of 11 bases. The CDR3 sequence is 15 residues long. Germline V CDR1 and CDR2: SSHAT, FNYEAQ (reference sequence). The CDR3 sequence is CASSFRPSGTDTQYF. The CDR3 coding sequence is TGTGCCAGCAGCTTTCGTCCTAGCGGCACAGATACGCAGTATTTT.

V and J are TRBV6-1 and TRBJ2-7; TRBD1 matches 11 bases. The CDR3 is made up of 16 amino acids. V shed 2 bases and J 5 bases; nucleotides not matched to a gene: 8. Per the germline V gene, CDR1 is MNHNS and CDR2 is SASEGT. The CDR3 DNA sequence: TGTGCCAGCAGTGAATTCGGAGGGACAGGGGGGAACGAGCAGTACTTC. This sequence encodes CASSEFGGTGGNEQYF.

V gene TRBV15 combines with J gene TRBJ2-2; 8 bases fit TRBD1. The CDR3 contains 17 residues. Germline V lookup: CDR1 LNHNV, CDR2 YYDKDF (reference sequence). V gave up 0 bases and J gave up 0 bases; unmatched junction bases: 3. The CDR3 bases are TGTGCCACCAGCAGAGAGGACAGGGCTACGAACACCGGGGAGCTGTTTTTT. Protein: CATSREDRATNTGELFF.

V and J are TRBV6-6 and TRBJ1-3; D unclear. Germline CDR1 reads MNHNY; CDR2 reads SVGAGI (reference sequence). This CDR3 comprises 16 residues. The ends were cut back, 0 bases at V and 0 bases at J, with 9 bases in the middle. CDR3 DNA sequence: TGTGCCAGCAGTTACTCGATGGCAAACTCTGGAAACACCATATATTTT. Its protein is CASSYSMANSGNTIYF.

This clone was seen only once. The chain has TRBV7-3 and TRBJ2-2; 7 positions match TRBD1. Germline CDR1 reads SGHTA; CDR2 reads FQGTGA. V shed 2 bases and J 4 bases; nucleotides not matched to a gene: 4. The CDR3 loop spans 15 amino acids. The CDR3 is CASSLQGDRTGELFF. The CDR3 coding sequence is TGTGCCAGCAGCTTACAGGGGGACCGCACCGGGGAGCTGTTTTTT.

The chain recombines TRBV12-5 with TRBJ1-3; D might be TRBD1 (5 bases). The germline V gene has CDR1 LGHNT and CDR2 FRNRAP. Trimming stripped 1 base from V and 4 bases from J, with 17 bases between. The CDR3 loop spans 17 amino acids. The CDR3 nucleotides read TGTGCTAGTGGTTTGGACCCGGACATGGGGCCAGGAAACACCATATATTTT. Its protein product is CASGLDPDMGPGNTIYF.

The CDR3 reads CASSLIGLEQFF. CDR3 in DNA: TGTGCCAGCAGCCTGATAGGACTAGAGCAGTTCTTC. This chain links TRBV11-2 with TRBJ2-1; D is perhaps TRBD2 (6 bases). Trimming pared 5 bases from V and 10 bases from J, leaving 12 bases between. The length of the CDR3 is 12 residues. Germline lookup yields CDR1 SGHAT and CDR2 FQNNGV.

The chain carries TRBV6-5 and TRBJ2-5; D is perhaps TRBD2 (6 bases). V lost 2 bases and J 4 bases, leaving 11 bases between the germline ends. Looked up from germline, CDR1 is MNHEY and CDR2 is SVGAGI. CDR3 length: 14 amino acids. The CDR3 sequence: CASSYPGGSETQYF. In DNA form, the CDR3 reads TGTGCCAGCAGTTACCCCGGGGGATCAGAGACCCAGTACTTC.

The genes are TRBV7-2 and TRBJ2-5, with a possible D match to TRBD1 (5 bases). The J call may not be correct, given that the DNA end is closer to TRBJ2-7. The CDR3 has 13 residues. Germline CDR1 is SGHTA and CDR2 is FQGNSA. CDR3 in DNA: TGTGCCAGCAGCTTCGTACCAGGGTCCGAGCAGTACTTC. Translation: CASSFVPGSEQYF.

CDR3 sequence: CASRKGGDNSPLHF. The CDR3 DNA sequence: TGTGCCAGCCGTAAAGGTGGAGATAATTCACCCCTCCACTTT. The chain combines TRBV18 with TRBJ1-6; D uncertain. The ends were cut back, 8 bases at V and 5 bases at J, with 13 bases in the middle. Germline V CDR1 and CDR2: KGHSH, LQKENI. The CDR3 sequence is 14 residues long.

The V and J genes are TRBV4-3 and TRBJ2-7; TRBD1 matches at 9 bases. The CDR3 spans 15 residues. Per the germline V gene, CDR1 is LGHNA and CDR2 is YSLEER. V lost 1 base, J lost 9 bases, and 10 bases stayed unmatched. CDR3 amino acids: CASSQGTGASGWQYF. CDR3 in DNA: TGCGCCAGCAGCCAAGGGACAGGGGCCTCGGGTTGGCAGTACTTC.

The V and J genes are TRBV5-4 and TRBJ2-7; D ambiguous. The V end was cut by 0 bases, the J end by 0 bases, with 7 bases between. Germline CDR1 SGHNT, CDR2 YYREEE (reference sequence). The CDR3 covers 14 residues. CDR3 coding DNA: TGTGCCAGCAGCTTGGAACCCTACTCCTACGAGCAGTACTTC. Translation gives CASSLEPYSYEQYF.

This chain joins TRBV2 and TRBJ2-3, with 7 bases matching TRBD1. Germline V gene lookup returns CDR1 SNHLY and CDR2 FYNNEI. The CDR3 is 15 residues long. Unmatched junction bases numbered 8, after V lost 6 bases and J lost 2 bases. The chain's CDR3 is CASSLPTGNTDTQYF. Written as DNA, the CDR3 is TGTGCCAGCAGCCTACCGACAGGGAACACAGATACGCAGTATTTT.

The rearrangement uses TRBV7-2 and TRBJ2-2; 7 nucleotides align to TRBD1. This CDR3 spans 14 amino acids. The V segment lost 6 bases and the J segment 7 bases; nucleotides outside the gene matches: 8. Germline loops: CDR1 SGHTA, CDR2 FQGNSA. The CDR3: CASSFRGTVGELFF. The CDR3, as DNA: TGTGCCAGCAGTTTCAGGGGGACGGTCGGGGAGCTGTTTTTT.

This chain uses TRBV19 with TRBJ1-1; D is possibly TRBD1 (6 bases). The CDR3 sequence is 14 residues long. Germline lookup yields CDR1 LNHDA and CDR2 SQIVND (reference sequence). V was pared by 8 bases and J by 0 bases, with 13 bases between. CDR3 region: CASRDRSLNTEAFF. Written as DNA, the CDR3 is TGTGCCAGTCGCGACAGGAGTCTGAACACTGAAGCTTTCTTT.